The clone carrying this TCR beta chain was counted many times. The antigen is undetermined. The source of the sample is a study of T-cell memory formation after mild COVID-19. Study results and caveats: Contracting CD4+ clones were located mainly in CM and EM, and CD8+ clones in EMRA. The appearance of some responding clones in pre-infection memory suggested that cross-reactive memory joined.

This CDR3 region has 14 residues. Germline values: CDR1 SGHAT, CDR2 FQNNGV. V was shortened by 2 bases and J by 2 bases, with 9 bases between the two germline ends. TCR alpha and TCR beta cDNA libraries carrying sample barcodes and UMIs were produced by 5'RACE using constant-segment primers. Using its own MiXCR run on the 5' RACE reads, TCRdb lists one record per CDR3 protein. The sample lists approximately 100,000 distinct CDR3 sequences; approximately 13% were seen once. This chain joins TRBV11-2 and TRBJ2-5; no clear D gene. The specimen sequenced was PBMCs or a T cell subset sorted from them (not recorded which). The clonotype comes from an adult woman who had mild COVID-19 (a few samples of this study predate the infection). Cell type and time point are not known. CDR3 in DNA: TGTGCCAGCAGCTTACCGTCTTCTCAAGAGACCCAGTACTTC. It translates to CASSLPSSQETQYF. Combining the CDR3 with reference TRBV11-2 and TRBJ2-5 gives the whole variable domain EAGVAQSPRYKIIEKRQSVAFWCNPISGHATLYWYQQILGQGPKLLIQFQNNGVVDDSQLPKDRFSAERLKGVDSTLKIQPAKLEDSAVYLCASSLPSSQETQYFGPGTRLLVL.